What follows are 17 T cell receptor beta chains derived from one specimen sequenced in a study of blood T cell repertoires in COVID-19 (dated by TCRdb to 2020 to 2021). The library was obtained by the immunoSEQ multiplex PCR assay. TCRdb carries this immuneACCESS record with in-frame sequences only. Its versions omit some clonotypes, under half of them owing to an unresolved V gene in the studies checked, with the rest unexplained. The sample table lists around 160,000 clones, roughly 89% of them with a count of one. About 9.4% of the sample belongs to the ten largest clones. Sequencing was performed on peripheral blood. The receptors stem from a woman in her seventies with COVID-19, enrolled during active disease.

The J gene is TRBJ2-7, the V gene TRBV5-1, with 10 positions matching TRBD2. Per germline, CDR1 SGHRS and CDR2 YFSETQ. There are 13 residues in the CDR3. J lost 6 bases, V lost 1 base, and 1 base had no gene match. The CDR3 spells CASSLLAGAEQYF. Here the CDR3 DNA reads TGCGCCAGCAGCTTGCTAGCGGGGGCCGAGCAGTACTTC. The whole variable domain, filled in from reference TRBV5-1 and TRBJ2-7, reads KAGVTQTPRYLIKTRGQQVTLSCSPISGHRSVSWYQQTPGQGLQFLFEYFSETQRNKGNFPGRFSGRQFSNSRSEMNVSTLELGDSALYLCASSLLAGAEQYFGPGTRLTVT.

Regarding this clone: Germline and junction disagree at one end, which may indicate a read error. This chain connects TRBV3-1 (or the pseudogene TRBV3-2) to TRBJ1-4; perhaps TRBD1 as D (6 bases). The CDR3 contains 12 residues. Looked up from germline, CDR1 is LGHDT and CDR2 is YNNKEL (reference sequence). The CDR3 protein is CASSQVPRQVSF. CDR3 DNA sequence: TGTGCCAGCAGCCAAGTCCCCAGACAGGTTTCTTTT.

On this clone: Other DNA sequences in the sample encode the same CDR3. The CDR3 here is CASSLLESQPQHF. The DNA for the CDR3 is TGTGCCAGCAGCTTGCTAGAGAGTCAGCCCCAGCATTTT. This chain links TRBV5-6 with TRBJ1-5; no reliable D call. The ends were cut back, 1 base at V and 6 bases at J, with 8 bases in the middle. This CDR3 region has 13 residues. CDR1 and CDR2 (germline): SGHDT, YYEEEE.

The chain recombines TRBV2 with TRBJ2-2, with 7 nucleotides matching TRBD2. The CDR3 is made up of 14 amino acids. J lost 1 base, V lost 9 bases, and 5 bases had no gene match. Germline CDR1 reads SNHLY; CDR2 reads FYNNEI. CDR3: CARTGTMNTGELFF. The CDR3 bases are TGTGCCAGAACGGGGACTATGAACACCGGGGAGCTGTTTTTT.

This chain links TRBV25-1 with TRBJ1-4; a weak D match, TRBD1 (5 bases). Trimming removed 6 bases from V and 0 bases from J, with 14 bases in between. Germline V gene sequence: CDR1 MGHDK, CDR2 SYGVNS. The CDR3 consists of 16 residues. CDR3 DNA: TGTGCCAGCAGGGACGACAGTCTTACAACTAATGAAAAACTGTTTTTT. The encoded protein is CASRDDSLTTNEKLFF.

This sequence joins TRBV5-6 and TRBJ2-1, with 7 bases aligning to TRBD1. The germline gives CDR1 SGHDT, CDR2 YYEEEE. Trimming at V came to 4 bases and at J to 0 bases, leaving 4 bases not matched to a gene. The CDR3 contains 15 residues. CDR3 sequence: CASSLGQSSYNEQFF. CDR3 DNA sequence: TGTGCCAGCAGCCTGGGACAGAGCTCCTACAATGAGCAGTTCTTC.

This chain connects TRBV7-9 to TRBJ2-7; tentatively, D is TRBD2 (5 bases). This CDR3 has 18 amino acids. Germline CDR1 SEHNR, CDR2 FQNEAQ (reference sequence). With 3 bases removed from V and 2 bases from J, the gap between germline ends came to 23 bases. CDR3 coding DNA: TGTGCCAGCAGCTTGAAGGAGCGCGGGTCCCCGGTCCCCTACGAGCAGTACTTC. Translation: CASSLKERGSPVPYEQYF.

The V gene is TRBV15, the J gene TRBJ2-7; tentative D call: TRBD1 (6 bases). Trimming pared 0 bases from V and 7 bases from J, leaving 19 bases between. CDR1 is LNHNV, CDR2 YYDKDF, per germline (reference sequence). The CDR3 loop spans 16 amino acids. CDR3 in DNA: TGTGCCACCAGCAGAGATGGGGCCAGGGGATCGGGGGAGCAGTACTTC. Its translation is CATSRDGARGSGEQYF.

The chain is built from TRBV15 and TRBJ1-5; 9 bases fit TRBD1. This CDR3 is 15 amino acids long. In germline, CDR1 is LNHNV, CDR2 YYDKDF (reference sequence). J gave up 9 bases and V 4 bases, and 10 bases lay outside the gene matches. The DNA for the CDR3 is TGTGCCACCAGCACAGGACAGGGGCGATTTAGGCCCCAGCATTTT. Its protein is CATSTGQGRFRPQHF.

The V and J genes are TRBV19 and TRBJ1-1, with D possibly TRBD1 on 5 matching bases. The germline V and J ends were trimmed by 3 bases and 5 bases, with 13 bases remaining between them. Germline V gives CDR1 LNHDA, CDR2 SQIVND (reference sequence). The CDR3 length is 14 residues. The CDR3: CASSIARDRTEAFF. CDR3 coding DNA: TGTGCCAGTAGTATTGCCAGGGATCGGACTGAAGCTTTCTTT.

The V gene is TRBV23-1, the J gene TRBJ2-7, with D perhaps matching TRBD2 (5 bases). TRBV23-1 belongs to the ORF category, with a function that is uncertain. With 2 bases removed from V and 7 bases from J, the gap between germline ends came to 15 bases. The CDR3 spans 14 residues. The CDR3 DNA reads as TGCGCCAGCAGTCAACACATCCCAGAGGGAGAGCAGTACTTC. It codes for CASSQHIPEGEQYF.

The genes are TRBV19 and TRBJ1-5; maybe TRBD1 (6 bases). Germline CDR1 LNHDA, CDR2 SQIVND (reference sequence). CDR3 length: 15 residues. V was trimmed by 0 bases and J by 4 bases, leaving 10 bases between them. CDR3 protein: CASSIETGTNQPQHF. The DNA of the CDR3 is TGTGCCAGTAGTATAGAGACAGGCACGAATCAGCCCCAGCATTTT.

The chain combines TRBV5-1 with TRBJ1-2, with a possible D match to TRBD1 (6 bases). The CDR3 spans 14 residues. Germline V gene lookup returns CDR1 SGHRS and CDR2 YFSETQ. Deletions cut 0 bases from V and 4 bases from J, with 10 bases between. The CDR3 DNA sequence: TGCGCCAGCAGCTTGGCACCAGGGGTCTATGGCTACACCTTC. Amino acid sequence: CASSLAPGVYGYTF.

This clone has a single count. The genes are TRBV5-1 and TRBJ1-6, with TRBD1 matching over 7 bases. From germline, CDR1 is SGHRS and CDR2 YFSETQ. CDR3 length equals 15 residues. V shed 3 bases, J shed 8 bases, and the junction held 8 bases outside the gene matches. The CDR3 is CASSSSGTADSPLHF. Here the CDR3 DNA reads TGCGCCAGCAGCTCCTCCGGGACAGCGGATTCACCCCTCCACTTT. Combining the CDR3 with reference TRBV5-1 and TRBJ1-6 gives the whole variable domain KAGVTQTPRYLIKTRGQQVTLSCSPISGHRSVSWYQQTPGQGLQFLFEYFSETQRNKGNFPGRFSGRQFSNSRSEMNVSTLELGDSALYLCASSSSGTADSPLHFGNGTRLTVT.

This chain links TRBV29-1 with TRBJ2-3; TRBD1 is a possible D gene (5 bases). CDR3 size: 12 residues. The ends were cut back, 6 bases at V and 1 base at J, with 8 bases in the middle. In germline, CDR1 is SQVTM, CDR2 ANQGSEA. CDR3 loop: CSVETGTDTQYF. Written as DNA, the CDR3 is TGCAGCGTGGAGACAGGCACAGATACGCAGTATTTT.

This chain uses TRBV6-6 with TRBJ2-2, with 16 nucleotides matching TRBD2. Germline loops: CDR1 MNHNY, CDR2 SVGAGI (reference sequence). The CDR3 totals 19 residues. After removal of 5 bases from V and 5 bases from J, the junction contained 11 bases not matched to a gene. The CDR3 coding sequence is TGTGCCAGCAGTCGCGCCGGGACTAGCGGGGGGGCCATAACCGGGGAGCTGTTTTTT. It specifies CASSRAGTSGGAITGELFF.

The chain carries TRBV5-5 and TRBJ1-5; TRBD1 is a possible D gene (6 bases). This CDR3 has 15 residues. Germline V gene lookup returns CDR1 SGHKS and CDR2 YYEKEE (reference sequence). The ends were cut back, 3 bases at V and 6 bases at J, with 16 bases in the middle. The CDR3 here is CASSYRGGDSQPQHF. The CDR3 coding sequence is TGTGCCAGCAGCTATCGAGGGGGGGATAGTCAGCCCCAGCATTTT. Variable domain in full (rest from reference TRBV5-5 and TRBJ1-5): DAGVTQSPTHLIKTRGQQVTLRCSPISGHKSVSWYQQVLGQGPQFIFQYYEKEERGRGNFPDRFSARQFPNYSSELNVNALLLGDSALYLCASSYRGGDSQPQHFGDGTRLSIL.